By frequency in the sample, the clone carrying this TCR beta chain is medium-sized. One entry per CDR3 protein results from TCRdb running MiXCR on the RT-PCR reads. This table holds under 2,500 distinct CDR3 sequences, about 7.7% found once. The sample comes from a study of patients and donors after allogeneic stem cell transplantation. V lost 0 bases to trimming and J lost 6 bases, with 14 bases between them. The CDR3 has 14 residues. The germline gives CDR1 DFQATT, CDR2 SNEGSKA (reference sequence). This chain connects TRBV20-1 to TRBJ1-1, with D possibly being TRBD1 (5 bases). The TCR was taken from a human donor who was either an allogeneic HSCT recipient or a stem cell or donor lymphocyte infusion donor (not recorded which). It is not recorded whose cells these are; they may come from a transplant donor. The sample was blood, either unsorted or a sorted T cell fraction (not recorded which). CDR3 amino acids: CSARELGEGAEAFF. CDR3 in DNA: TGCAGTGCTAGAGAACTGGGTGAAGGGGCTGAAGCTTTCTTT.